The rows below give T cell receptor beta chains drawn from one sample of a study of cytomegalovirus exposure and HLA in healthy donors. TCRdb's copy holds only in-frame clones and misses some; the assay was immunoSEQ multiplex PCR. The data contain 120,000 or so clones, about 10% of them seen just once; the ten biggest clones take up 4.6%. Sequenced material: PBMCs. The receptors stem from a woman younger than 30 in good health and CMV-seropositive. Each CDR3 is given with its conserved first and last residue. D genes are given only for firm matches. Expanded clones get a size class; other rows say once, few or many, or leave the size out.

>TRBV11-2|.|TRBJ2-3|.
CASSLGSVRSTDTQYF
TGTGCCAGCAGCTTAGGTAGCGTCAGAAGCACAGATACGCAGTATTTT
>TRBV28|.|TRBJ2-7|.
CASSLRTILGQYF
TGTGCCAGCAGTTTAAGGACAATCCTTGGGCAGTACTTC
>TRBV7-3|.|TRBJ2-1|.
CASSLGGPSRNEQFF
TGTGCCAGCAGCTTAGGAGGGCCTAGTAGGAATGAGCAGTTCTTC
>TRBV6-5|TRBD2|TRBJ2-1|.
CASSTQGLEPMRQFF
TGTGCCAGCAGTACCCAGGGACTAGAACCAATGAGGCAGTTCTTC
>TRBV23-1|.|TRBJ2-1|few
CASRRRFPSGFYNEQFF
TGCGCCAGCAGGCGACGGTTCCCGTCGGGTTTCTACAATGAGCAGTTCTTC
>TRBV29-1|TRBD1|TRBJ1-2|few
CSVEGTGNEYGYTF
TGCAGCGTTGAAGGGACAGGAAATGAATATGGCTACACCTTC
>TRBV7-8|TRBD2|TRBJ2-1|few
CASSLVRTSGSTGNEQFF
TGTGCCAGCAGCTTAGTCCGGACTAGCGGGAGTACGGGCAATGAGCAGTTCTTC
>TRBV19|.|TRBJ2-7|.
CASRKADSTPYEQYF
TGTGCCAGTAGGAAGGCGGACAGTACTCCCTACGAGCAGTACTTC
>TRBV5-1|TRBD1|TRBJ1-2|few
CASSGTGGIYGYTF
TGCGCCAGCAGCGGGACAGGGGGGATCTATGGCTACACCTTC
>TRBV5-1|.|TRBJ1-5|few
CASSLEGNSNQPQHF
TGCGCCAGCAGCTTGGAGGGGAATAGCAATCAGCCCCAGCATTTT
>TRBV29-1|TRBD1|TRBJ1-1|few
CSVVGQGSEAFF
TGCAGCGTTGTGGGACAGGGGTCTGAAGCTTTCTTT
>TRBV5-1|TRBD2|TRBJ2-1|few
CASSEQTSGYEQFF
TGCGCCAGCAGCGAACAGACTAGCGGGTATGAGCAGTTCTTC
>TRBV7-8|.|TRBJ1-4|few
CATSWAPDEKLFF
TGTGCCACCTCTTGGGCTCCGGATGAAAAACTGTTTTTT
>TRBV5-1|.|TRBJ1-1|.
CASSFSLNTEAFF
TGCGCCAGCAGCTTCTCGTTGAACACTGAAGCTTTCTTT
>TRBV28|TRBD1|TRBJ1-5|.
CASSPGQGILYSNQPQHF
TGTGCCAGCAGTCCGGGACAGGGGATTCTATATAGCAATCAGCCCCAGCATTTT
>TRBV28|.|TRBJ2-3|.
CASSLGPLQADTQYF
TGTGCCAGCAGTTTGGGGCCCCTCCAAGCAGATACGCAGTATTTT
>TRBV28|TRBD1|TRBJ1-5|few
CASKWGTGGDNQPQHF
TGTGCCAGCAAGTGGGGAACAGGGGGAGACAATCAGCCCCAGCATTTT
>TRBV19|.|TRBJ1-1|.
CASSIGGPNTEAFF
TGTGCCAGTAGTATCGGAGGTCCGAACACTGAAGCTTTCTTT
>TRBV5-1|TRBD1|TRBJ1-1|few
CASSFISGQGDTEAFF
TGCGCCAGCAGCTTCATTTCGGGGCAGGGGGACACTGAAGCTTTCTTT
>TRBV6-6|TRBD1|TRBJ1-1|.
CASSSGQGARYTEAFF
TGTGCCAGCAGTTCTGGACAGGGGGCGCGGTACACTGAAGCTTTCTTT
>TRBV30|.|TRBJ1-1|.
CAWSVRRSNTEAFF
TGTGCCTGGAGTGTACGGAGATCGAACACTGAAGCTTTCTTT
>TRBV19|.|TRBJ1-5|few
CASRREGGLSNQPQHF
TGTGCCAGTAGAAGGGAGGGGGGCTTAAGCAATCAGCCCCAGCATTTT
>TRBV10-3|TRBD1|TRBJ1-2|few
CAISESGTGSGYTF
TGTGCCATCAGTGAGTCCGGGACAGGGAGCGGCTACACCTTC
>TRBV7-9|TRBD1|TRBJ2-5|few
CASSPETGTAKETQYF
TGTGCCAGCAGCCCCGAGACCGGGACAGCAAAAGAGACCCAGTACTTC
>TRBV10-2|.|TRBJ1-1|.
CASSVGAPGHMDTEAFF
TGCGCCAGCAGTGTGGGGGCACCGGGACATATGGACACTGAAGCTTTCTTT
>TRBV29-1|TRBD2|TRBJ2-4|.
CSVVVGGIQYF
TGCAGCGTTGTGGTGGGAGGGATTCAGTACTTC
>TRBV5-1|TRBD2|TRBJ2-3|.
CASSGTSGGTDTQYF
TGCGCCAGCAGCGGGACTAGCGGAGGCACAGATACGCAGTATTTT
>TRBV7-3|.|TRBJ2-1|.
CASSLGPAVYNEQFF
TGTGCCAGCAGCTTAGGGCCAGCGGTCTACAATGAGCAGTTCTTC
>TRBV10-3|.|TRBJ1-1|.
CAISDTGAPFF
TGTGCCATCAGTGACACAGGAGCTCCTTTCTTT
>TRBV6-5|.|TRBJ2-7|few
CASSPGLFGEQYF
TGTGCCAGCAGTCCCGGACTCTTTGGCGAGCAGTACTTC
>TRBV10-3|TRBD1|TRBJ2-5|.
CAISVEGAGNQYF
TGTGCCATAAGTGTTGAGGGGGCTGGGAACCAGTACTTC